The TCR beta chain under discussion was sequenced for a study of response to subunit inactivated influenza vaccine (dated by TCRdb to the late 2010s). Looking at the study overall: To follow how T cells responded to a trivalent subunit inactivated influenza vaccine, the researchers relied on deep quantitative profiling of the T cell receptor repertoire. What the research found in general, with its limitations: According to the authors, only a limited number of new T cells may be recruited by each seasonal influenza vaccination.

V was cut back by 2 bases and J by 7 bases, leaving a gap of 12 bases between them. Sequences LGHDT (CDR1) and YNNKEL (CDR2) are obtained from the germline V gene (reference sequence). The CDR3 goes from the cysteine to the phenylalanine over 14 residues. Only CDR3 DNA remains: 42 bases, in frame from the first base. Libraries were built with RT-PCR. Instrument on record: Illumina HiSeq 2500. TCRdb itself trimmed the public reads at Q25 with fastp, ran MiXCR and retained productive beta chains. Each entry is one CDR3 protein sequence, shown with its most common DNA and genes. The sample table records 500,000 to 600,000 distinct CDR3 sequences; around 8% of these occur just once. In total, the top ten clones hold approximately 13% of the sample. This clonotype has a count of ten or more. Which antigen it targets is not known. Within one base of it there is no much larger clone, and no base qualities were kept.

The sequence derives from a man aged 45 to 70 who received an inactivated influenza vaccine. Donor details come from another sample of the same person, matched by shared clones. Specimen: PBMCs from blood, collected roughly 24 months after vaccination. The V gene is TRBV3-1 and the J gene is TRBJ2-4; the D region possibly corresponds to TRBD1 (5 bases align). DNA sequence: TGTGCCAGCAGCCAAATGGGGCGACTGAACATTCAGTACTTC. It codes for CASSQMGRLNIQYF.